Each of the 27 T cell receptor beta chains below was sequenced from the same sample in a study of blood T cell repertoires in COVID-19. Sequenced by immunoSEQ multiplex PCR; TCRdb stores in-frame clones only, minus some. The repertoire holds 75,000 to 100,000 clones, with under 85% as singletons. The source material was peripheral blood. These receptors came from a woman over 75 with acute or convalescent COVID-19.

There are a few counts of this clone. The V gene is TRBV4-2, the J gene TRBJ2-7; TRBD1 might be the D (5 bases). Trimming pared 1 base from V and 2 bases from J, leaving 9 bases between. The germline gives CDR1 LGHNA, CDR2 YNFKEQ. This CDR3 has 14 residues. CDR3: CASSQGQGTYEQYF. The CDR3 nucleotides read TGTGCCAGCAGCCAAGGGCAGGGTACCTACGAGCAGTACTTC.

The CDR3 DNA reads TGTGCCAGCAGCTTTCTCCGGGAGGGGACCCAGTACTTC. Amino acids: CASSFLREGTQYF. The chain couples TRBV7-9 to TRBJ2-5, with 8 nucleotides matching TRBD2. Germline-derived CDR1 and CDR2 are SEHNR and FQNEAQ (reference sequence). V gave up 3 bases and J gave up 7 bases; unmatched junction bases: 4. This CDR3 comprises 13 residues.

The chain employs TRBV10-3 and TRBJ2-5, with 9 bases matching TRBD1. V lost 3 bases and J lost 2; bases outside the gene matches: 4. This CDR3 comprises 15 residues. From germline, CDR1 is ENHRY and CDR2 SYGVKD. CDR3 coding DNA: TGTGCCATCAGTGAACAGGGGGCTAATCAAGAGACCCAGTACTTC. Encoded protein: CAISEQGANQETQYF.

The chain recombines TRBV9 with TRBJ2-7; TRBD2 matches at 7 bases. CDR1 is SGDLS, CDR2 YYNGEE, per germline. This CDR3 has 16 amino acids. The ends lost 0 bases at V and 3 bases at J; junction bases unmatched: 9. The CDR3 DNA sequence: TGTGCCAGCAGCGTAGGGCCTAGCGGAGGATTCTACGAGCAGTACTTC. It translates to CASSVGPSGGFYEQYF. Drawing the rest from reference TRBV9 and TRBJ2-7, the complete variable domain is DSGVTQTPKHLITATGQRVTLRCSPRSGDLSVYWYQQSLDQGLQFLIQYYNGEERAKGNILERFSAQQFPDLHSELNLSSLELGDSALYFCASSVGPSGGFYEQYFGPGTRLTVT.

This clone was detected a few times. This chain connects TRBV25-1 to TRBJ1-4; tentative D call: TRBD1 (5 bases). V gave up 0 bases and J gave up 10 bases, with 6 bases separating them. Germline values: CDR1 MGHDK, CDR2 SYGVNS. The CDR3 spans 12 residues. CDR3 amino acids: CASSEYRGKLFF. The CDR3 DNA reads as TGTGCCAGCAGTGAATATAGGGGAAAACTGTTTTTT.

The gene calls are TRBV5-1 and TRBJ2-1; 9 nucleotides match TRBD2. Germline V gene sequence: CDR1 SGHRS, CDR2 YFSETQ. This CDR3 comprises 12 residues. The J segment lost 8 bases and the V segment lost 3 bases, leaving 0 bases of the junction unmatched. This CDR3 reads CASSWTSDEQFF. CDR3 coding DNA: TGCGCCAGCAGCTGGACTAGCGATGAGCAGTTCTTC.

The V call is TRBV7-2, the J call TRBJ2-3, with D maybe TRBD2 (5 bases). In germline, CDR1 is SGHTA, CDR2 FQGNSA. Trimming shortened V by 5 bases and J by 2 bases, and 17 bases separated the two germline ends. This CDR3 has 16 residues. CDR3 region: CASSPDRSVNTDTQYF. CDR3 DNA sequence: TGTGCCAGCAGCCCGGATCGTAGCGTGAACACAGATACGCAGTATTTT.

V usage is TRBV7-2 and J usage is TRBJ2-2, with TRBD1 matching over 7 bases. Germline trimming cut 1 base from V and 1 base from J; bases unmatched to any gene: 6. CDR1 is SGHTA, CDR2 FQGNSA, per germline. This CDR3 is 17 amino acids long. The CDR3: CASSLDPRGLNTGELFF. The CDR3 nucleotides read TGTGCCAGCAGCTTAGACCCTAGGGGGCTGAACACCGGGGAGCTGTTTTTT.

The V gene is TRBV5-4, the J gene TRBJ2-3; 8 positions match TRBD2. V trimming: 4 bases; J trimming: 2 bases; junction bases outside the gene matches: 9. The CDR3 length is 16 residues. Germline V lookup: CDR1 SGHNT, CDR2 YYREEE (reference sequence). DNA of the CDR3: TGTGCCAGCAGCCCGGGACTAGAGAAATCCACAGATACGCAGTATTTT. It specifies CASSPGLEKSTDTQYF.

This chain joins TRBV28 and TRBJ2-3, with 16 bases matching TRBD2. CDR1 is MDHEN and CDR2 is SYDVKM in the germline V gene. The CDR3 is made up of 19 amino acids. Trimming removed 9 bases from V and 0 bases from J; junction bases left unmatched: 12. Here the CDR3 reads CASGTSGRVSYTSTDTQYF. CDR3 DNA: TGTGCCAGTGGGACTAGCGGGAGGGTGTCCTATACTAGCACAGATACGCAGTATTTT. The full variable domain, completed using reference TRBV28 and TRBJ2-3, is DVKVTQSSRYLVKRTGEKVFLECVQDMDHENMFWYRQDPGLGLRLIYFSYDVKMKEKGDIPEGYSVSREKKERFSLILESASTNQTSMYLCASGTSGRVSYTSTDTQYFGPGTRLTVL.

The chain employs TRBV12-5 and TRBJ2-1; the D gene is possibly TRBD2 (5 bases). Trimming took 4 bases from V and 3 from J, leaving 16 bases between them. The CDR3 is made up of 16 amino acids. Germline V gene sequence: CDR1 LGHNT, CDR2 FRNRAP. The CDR3 loop is CASGSRAALGYNEQFF. CDR3 bases: TGTGCTAGTGGTTCTCGAGCGGCCCTGGGCTACAATGAGCAGTTCTTC.

CDR3: CASSQDRNRGDINEQFF. The CDR3 DNA reads TGCGCCAGCAGCCAAGACCGAAACCGCGGTGATATCAATGAGCAGTTCTTC. This chain connects TRBV4-1 to TRBJ2-1; D call uncertain. The CDR3 spans 17 residues. The germline V and J ends were trimmed by 0 bases and 6 bases, with 18 bases remaining between them. CDR1 is MGHRA, CDR2 YSYEKL, per germline.

The chain couples TRBV29-1 to TRBJ1-2, with 7 nucleotides matching TRBD1. Germline V lookup: CDR1 SQVTM, CDR2 ANQGSEA. This CDR3 is 13 amino acids long. After removal of 8 bases from V and 3 bases from J, the junction contained 9 bases not matched to a gene. The CDR3, as DNA: TGCAGCACCTCGGACAGGCCAGACTATGGCTACACCTTC. This codes for CSTSDRPDYGYTF.

The V gene is TRBV19, the J gene TRBJ1-5; no definite D call. The CDR3 has 15 residues. Germline V gene sequence: CDR1 LNHDA, CDR2 SQIVND (reference sequence). Trimming removed 4 bases from V and 2 bases from J, with 12 bases in between. This chain's CDR3 is CASSKRTVGNQPQHF. In nucleotides, the CDR3 is TGTGCCAGTAGTAAAAGAACGGTGGGCAATCAGCCCCAGCATTTT.

The chain has TRBV3-1 (or the pseudogene TRBV3-2) and TRBJ1-2; 7 nucleotides match TRBD1. The CDR3 length is 15 residues. V lost 4 bases and J lost 2; bases outside the gene matches: 7. CDR1 and CDR2 from the germline V gene are LGHDT and YNNKEL (reference sequence). CDR3: CASSPRQGSNYGYTF. In nucleotides, the CDR3 is TGTGCCAGCAGCCCCCGACAGGGCTCCAACTATGGCTACACCTTC.

V and J are TRBV10-3 and TRBJ2-7, with a tentative D call TRBD1 (6 bases). The CDR3 spans 13 residues. CDR1 and CDR2 from the germline V gene are ENHRY and SYGVKD. The ends were cut back, 6 bases at V and 7 bases at J, with 16 bases in the middle. Here the CDR3 DNA reads TGTGCCATCAGGGGGTACCGGGACAATGAGCAGTACTTC. Amino acids: CAIRGYRDNEQYF.

V and J are TRBV11-3 and TRBJ2-7, with 10 bases lining up with TRBD2. Germline CDR1 and CDR2: SGHNT and YENEEA. V shed 1 base and J 3 bases; nucleotides not matched to a gene: 9. The CDR3 consists of 17 residues. This CDR3 reads CASSLALAGAPYYEQYF. Here the CDR3 DNA reads TGTGCCAGCAGCTTAGCGCTAGCGGGAGCCCCCTACTACGAGCAGTACTTC.

The genes are TRBV15 and TRBJ2-7; 10 bases line up with TRBD1. V lost 1 base, J lost 4 bases, and 7 bases stayed unmatched. This CDR3 has 16 amino acids. Germline CDR1 reads LNHNV; CDR2 reads YYDKDF (reference sequence). The CDR3 protein is CATSRARQGAGYEQYF. CDR3 in DNA: TGTGCCACCAGCAGAGCCCGACAGGGGGCAGGGTACGAGCAGTACTTC.

With regard to this clone: An end of the junction does not agree with germline; a read error may underlie this. This sequence joins TRBV7-7 and TRBJ2-7; 9 bases are shared with TRBD1. In germline, CDR1 is SSHAT, CDR2 FNYEAQ (reference sequence). The length of the CDR3 is 13 residues. CDR3 DNA sequence: TGTGCTAGCAGCTCGGGACAGGGAAACGAGCAGTACTTC. The encoded protein is CASSSGQGNEQYF.

The J gene is TRBJ2-1, the V gene TRBV18, with 9 bases fitting TRBD2. Unmatched junction bases numbered 7, after V lost 6 bases and J lost 7 bases. Looked up from germline, CDR1 is KGHSH and CDR2 is LQKENI. There are 14 residues in the CDR3. The CDR3 region is CASSTGLAENEQFF. The CDR3 DNA reads as TGTGCCAGCTCGACGGGACTAGCTGAAAATGAGCAGTTCTTC.

The table lists this clone with a few counts. The chain has TRBV5-1 and TRBJ2-1, with TRBD2 matching 8 bases. Germline CDR1 is SGHRS and CDR2 is YFSETQ. There are 16 residues in the CDR3. V gave up 0 bases and J gave up 3 bases; unmatched junction bases: 5. CDR3 bases: TGCGCCAGCAGCTTGGCAGCGGGAGTCGTCTACAATGAGCAGTTCTTC. Translated: CASSLAAGVVYNEQFF.

This clone was seen just once. This sequence joins TRBV28 and TRBJ1-1; 10 bases are a match to TRBD1. CDR1 and CDR2 from the germline V gene are MDHEN and SYDVKM. The V gene end was trimmed by 4 bases and the J gene end by 11 bases; junction bases not matched to a gene: 13. The CDR3 has 15 amino acids. This CDR3 reads CASSSPGTGDESAFF. Written as DNA, the CDR3 is TGTGCCAGCAGTTCCCCTGGGACAGGGGATGAATCGGCTTTCTTT.

This chain's CDR3 is CAISEGVGRQGYF. The CDR3 DNA follows: TGTGCCATCAGTGAGGGGGTCGGAAGACAGGGCTACTTC. The chain couples TRBV10-3 to TRBJ2-5; the match to TRBD1 covers 7 bases. The CDR3 is 13 amino acids. With V trimmed by 2 bases and J by 14 bases, 11 bases remained unmatched. Germline V gives CDR1 ENHRY, CDR2 SYGVKD.

DNA for the CDR3: TGTGCCAGCAGTTCCACGGGAACCCTGACAGATACGCAGTATTTT. It codes for CASSSTGTLTDTQYF. The chain couples TRBV28 to TRBJ2-3, with D possibly TRBD2 on 5 matching bases. Germline loops: CDR1 MDHEN, CDR2 SYDVKM. This CDR3 spans 15 amino acids. The germline V and J ends were trimmed by 4 bases and 3 bases, with 14 bases remaining between them.

This chain connects TRBV5-1 to TRBJ2-2; D perhaps matches TRBD1 (6 bases). Germline assignment: CDR1 SGHRS and CDR2 YFSETQ. V dropped 6 bases and J dropped 4 bases, with 16 bases sitting between them. The CDR3 consists of 15 residues. DNA for the CDR3: TGCGCCAGCACAACCTTGTCAGGGGTCACCGGGGAGCTGTTTTTT. This sequence encodes CASTTLSGVTGELFF.

The CDR3 here is CASSPAAGGPYNEQFF. The CDR3 DNA follows: TGCGCCAGCAGCCCGGCAGCGGGAGGGCCTTACAATGAGCAGTTCTTC. The chain is built from TRBV5-1 and TRBJ2-1; TRBD2 matches 10 bases. CDR1 is SGHRS and CDR2 is YFSETQ in the germline V gene. With 4 bases clipped from V and 4 bases from J, the junction kept 8 bases outside the gene matches. The CDR3 has 16 amino acids.

This rearrangement joins TRBV19 to TRBJ2-1; 11 bases agree with TRBD1. Germline assignment: CDR1 LNHDA and CDR2 SQIVND (reference sequence). V shed 3 bases, J shed 6 bases, and the junction held 4 bases outside the gene matches. CDR3 length equals 15 residues. The CDR3 here is CASSMGTGGVNEQFF. The CDR3 DNA follows: TGTGCCAGTAGTATGGGGACAGGGGGGGTCAATGAGCAGTTCTTC.